These T cell receptor beta chains were read from a single sample in a study of identifying expanded T cells in peripheral blood. TCRdb's table, derived via immunoSEQ multiplex PCR, lists solely in-frame clones and lacks some. This table has 85,000 to 120,000 clones, approximately 88% appearing once. Sequenced input: blood. Source of these receptors: a person aged 18 to 75 in good health. CDR3s include the opening cysteine and the closing phenylalanine or tryptophan. D genes are given only for firm matches. Where a row states a size, it is once, few, many or the class of an expanded clone; other rows omit it.

clone size: .; J gene: TRBJ2-1; V gene: TRBV7-9; D gene: TRBD1; CDR3 DNA: TGTGCCAGCAGCCAGGGACAGGGCAAGAGCAATGAGCAGTTCTTC; CDR3 protein: CASSQGQGKSNEQFF
clone size: .; J gene: TRBJ1-2; V gene: TRBV6-1; D gene: .; CDR3 DNA: TGTGCCAGCGGAAATACAGCTAACTATGGCTACACCTTC; CDR3 protein: CASGNTANYGYTF
clone size: .; J gene: TRBJ1-1; V gene: TRBV6-6; D gene: TRBD1; CDR3 DNA: TGTGCCGGGGGACAGGGCTCCACTGAAGCTTTCTTT; CDR3 protein: CAGGQGSTEAFF
clone size: .; J gene: TRBJ2-2; V gene: TRBV5-6; D gene: TRBD1; CDR3 DNA: TGTGCCAGCAGCTGGGGACAGTTAAACACCGGGGAGCTGTTTTTT; CDR3 protein: CASSWGQLNTGELFF
clone size: .; J gene: TRBJ2-7; V gene: TRBV20-1; D gene: .; CDR3 DNA: TGCAGCGCTCTTAAACTACACGAGCAGTACTTC; CDR3 protein: CSALKLHEQYF
clone size: .; J gene: TRBJ1-3; V gene: TRBV28; D gene: .; CDR3 DNA: TGTGCCAGCAGTTTAGACACAGGAAACACCATATATTTT; CDR3 protein: CASSLDTGNTIYF
clone size: .; J gene: TRBJ2-1; V gene: TRBV7-9; D gene: .; CDR3 DNA: TGTGCCAGCAGCTTAGGGCAGGGAGGAGACAATGAGCAGTTCTTC; CDR3 protein: CASSLGQGGDNEQFF
clone size: .; J gene: TRBJ2-7; V gene: TRBV6-5; D gene: .; CDR3 DNA: TGTGCCAGCAGTTACGATTCTTACGAGCAGTACTTC; CDR3 protein: CASSYDSYEQYF
clone size: .; J gene: TRBJ1-2; V gene: TRBV7-2; D gene: .; CDR3 DNA: TGTGCCAGCAGCTTTCCCGGTTTTGGCTATGGCTACACCTTC; CDR3 protein: CASSFPGFGYGYTF
clone size: once; J gene: TRBJ2-3; V gene: TRBV19; D gene: TRBD1; CDR3 DNA: TGTGCCAGCCGGGACAGGGGATCGGCAGATACGCAGTATTTT; CDR3 protein: CASRDRGSADTQYF